This is a list of T cell receptor beta chains from one sample in a study of shared clonotypes between healthy human individuals. The method was immunoSEQ multiplex PCR; TCRdb's version includes in-frame clones alone and lacks a portion of them. The profile shows about a million clones, 77% of them singletons. Input material: memory CD4+ T cells from PBMCs. The origin of the receptors is a young man in good health. Some clones in this sample may be carry-over from other donors' samples. Each CDR3 is given with its conserved first and last residue. D genes are given only for firm matches. Expanded clones are given a class, and other clones once, few, many or no size at all.

>TRBD1|TRBJ2-5|TRBV4-1|-
TGCGCCAGCAGCCAAGGGACAGGACGGCAAGAGACCCAGTACTTC
CASSQGTGRQETQYF
>-|TRBJ1-4|TRBV28|-
TGTGCCAGCAGTTTATCGATAATTGGATCACCAACTAATGAAAAACTGTTTTTT
CASSLSIIGSPTNEKLFF
>-|TRBJ2-5|TRBV9|-
TGTGCCAGCAGCGTAGGTTTTTCTTATTGGGGGGCGGAGACCCAGTACTTC
CASSVGFSYWGAETQYF
>-|TRBJ2-3|TRBV7-8|-
TGTGCCAGCACAATTAGGGGGAGATCTGATACGCAGTATTTT
CASTIRGRSDTQYF
>-|TRBJ2-7|TRBV5-1|once
TGCGCCAGCAGCTTGTGGCAGGGAAATATCAACGAGCAGTACTTC
CASSLWQGNINEQYF
>-|TRBJ1-1|TRBV5-4|-
TGTGCCAGCAGCTTGGGGTCGGTTAAGTCGAACACTGAAGCTTTCTTT
CASSLGSVKSNTEAFF
>-|TRBJ2-1|TRBV5-1|-
TGCGCCAGCAGCTTGCGGGAGAGCAGCAATGAGCAGTTCTTC
CASSLRESSNEQFF
>-|TRBJ2-2|TRBV5-5|-
TGTGCCAGCAGCTTGCTTGGCGGGACCGGGGAGCTGTTTTTT
CASSLLGGTGELFF
>TRBD1|TRBJ1-1|TRBV5-1|once
TGCGCCAGCAGCCCGGCTTTAGGGGGACAGAGGAACACTGAAGCTTTCTTT
CASSPALGGQRNTEAFF
>TRBD1|TRBJ1-2|TRBV9|-
TGTGCCAGCAGCGCGAGACAGGGCGACTATGGCTACACCTTC
CASSARQGDYGYTF
>-|TRBJ2-5|TRBV7-9|few
TGTGCCAGCATCCCCGAGGGGAGAGAGACCCAGTACTTC
CASIPEGRETQYF
>TRBD2|TRBJ2-7|TRBV7-2|-
TGTGCCAGCAGCCGAGCGGGAGGATCCTACGAGCAGTACTTC
CASSRAGGSYEQYF
>-|TRBJ1-4|TRBV19|-
TGTGCCAGCAGTCACGGGGGCTTGGGTGGCGAAAAACTGTTTTTT
CASSHGGLGGEKLFF
>-|TRBJ2-1|TRBV27|-
TGTGCCAGCAGTCTCCGGGACCCCGCCTACAATGAGCAGTTCTTC
CASSLRDPAYNEQFF